The 12 T cell receptor beta chains reported below all come from one sample, sequenced in a study of blood T cell repertoires in COVID-19. Data came from immunoSEQ multiplex PCR; TCRdb stores just in-frame clones and leaves some out. The table shows roughly 53,000 clones, with roughly 80% occurring only once. The sample was peripheral blood. The receptors here all came from a man aged 50 or older with acute or convalescent COVID-19.

The chain carries TRBV5-1 and TRBJ2-1; 8 positions agree with TRBD2. CDR3 length: 14 residues. V shed 0 bases, J shed 8 bases, and the junction held 4 bases outside the gene matches. Germline V lookup: CDR1 SGHRS, CDR2 YFSETQ. For the CDR3, the DNA is TGCGCCAGCAGCTTGGATAGCGGGATTGATGAGCAGTTCTTC. It is translated as CASSLDSGIDEQFF.

V gene TRBV6-6 combines with J gene TRBJ1-5, with D possibly being TRBD1 (5 bases). The germline CDR1 and CDR2 sequences are MNHNY and SVGAGI (reference sequence). This CDR3 is built from 16 residues. V was pared by 7 bases and J by 1 base, with 17 bases between. CDR3: CASTQIGGESNQPQHF. The CDR3 DNA follows: TGTGCCAGCACTCAGATTGGGGGGGAGAGCAATCAGCCCCAGCATTTT.

This clone appeared a single time. The chain has TRBV12-3 or TRBV12-4 and TRBJ2-1; tentative D call: TRBD2 (5 bases). Trimming shortened V by 6 bases and J by 1 base, and 7 bases separated the two germline ends. The length of the CDR3 is 13 residues. The CDR3 region has the DNA TGTGCCAGCAGCCCGGGGTCCTACAATGAGCAGTTCTTC. Protein sequence: CASSPGSYNEQFF.

This clone was seen once. The genes are TRBV3-1 (or the pseudogene TRBV3-2) and TRBJ2-7; tentative D call: TRBD2 (6 bases). Germline lookup yields CDR1 LGHDT and CDR2 YNNKEL (reference sequence). Trimming removed 1 base from V and 4 bases from J, with 8 bases in between. There are 13 residues in the CDR3. The DNA for the CDR3 is TGTGCCAGCAGCCAAGGGAGGGGTTACGAGCAGTACTTC. Translating it yields CASSQGRGYEQYF.

This clone turned up a few times. This chain connects TRBV10-2 to TRBJ2-7; maybe TRBD2 (5 bases). Germline CDR1 WSHSY, CDR2 SAAADI. V was clipped by 6 bases and J by 6 bases, with 15 bases between them. The CDR3 extends over 13 amino acids. CDR3: CASSFTSMGEQYF. The CDR3 coding sequence is TGCGCCAGCAGCTTTACTAGTATGGGCGAGCAGTACTTC.

V and J are TRBV2 and TRBJ2-7, with 11 bases that match TRBD1. Per germline, CDR1 SNHLY and CDR2 FYNNEI. The J segment lost 5 bases and the V segment lost 7 bases, leaving 7 bases of the junction unmatched. The length of the CDR3 is 14 residues. The CDR3 is CASTRDRGSDEQYF. CDR3 nucleotides: TGTGCCAGCACCCGGGACAGGGGGTCCGACGAGCAGTACTTC.

This chain joins TRBV14 and TRBJ1-6, with a weak D call TRBD1 (5 bases). V gave up 2 bases and J gave up 7 bases, with 12 bases separating them. Looked up from germline, CDR1 is SGHDN and CDR2 is FVKESK. The CDR3 extends over 15 amino acids. CDR3 in amino acids: CASSQSGRVNSPLHF. The CDR3 DNA follows: TGTGCCAGCAGCCAATCGGGCAGGGTGAATTCACCCCTCCACTTT.

The gene calls are TRBV3-1 (or the pseudogene TRBV3-2) and TRBJ1-4, with D unresolved. The germline V and J ends were trimmed by 4 bases and 8 bases, with 14 bases remaining between them. This CDR3 has 14 residues. Germline-derived CDR1 and CDR2 are LGHDT and YNNKEL (reference sequence). CDR3 in DNA: TGTGCCAGCAGCCTAGGAGGGAAAGAAGAAAAACTGTTTTTT. Protein sequence: CASSLGGKEEKLFF.

The J gene is TRBJ1-1, the V gene TRBV6-5; weak D call: TRBD1 (5 bases). Germline CDR1 is MNHEY and CDR2 is SVGAGI. This CDR3 is built from 12 residues. The germline V and J ends were trimmed by 6 bases and 3 bases, with 8 bases remaining between them. The DNA for the CDR3 is TGTGCCAGCAGCAGGGTTGACACTGAAGCTTTCTTT. This gives the protein CASSRVDTEAFF.

The V gene is TRBV28, the J gene TRBJ2-1; 7 nucleotides match TRBD2. The V gene's germline CDR1 is MDHEN and CDR2 SYDVKM. Trimming took 6 bases from V and 9 from J; bases not matched to a gene: 11. CDR3 length: 14 amino acids. The CDR3 sequence: CASSAGGSRSEQFF. The CDR3 coding sequence is TGTGCCAGCAGCGCCGGGGGGTCACGGAGTGAGCAGTTCTTC.

The rearrangement joins TRBV6-5 to TRBJ2-1; the match to TRBD1 covers 7 bases. Germline trimming cut 6 bases from V and 9 bases from J; bases unmatched to any gene: 8. Germline V CDR1 and CDR2: MNHEY, SVGAGI. This CDR3 has 13 residues. CDR3 region: CASSATGLGEQFF. The DNA for the CDR3 is TGTGCCAGCAGCGCGACAGGGTTGGGTGAGCAGTTCTTC.

V usage is TRBV4-1 and J usage is TRBJ1-5, with D unresolved. Germline CDR1 is MGHRA and CDR2 is YSYEKL. This CDR3 region has 16 residues. Between the trimmed V and J ends, which lost 0 bases and 5 bases, there was a span of 14 bases. CDR3 DNA sequence: TGCGCCAGCAGCCAAGAAGGGAGGCCTGGCGATCAGCCCCAGCATTTT. This translates into CASSQEGRPGDQPQHF.